The 4 T cell receptor beta chains given below trace back to one sample, sequenced in a study of shared clonotypes between healthy human individuals. Clones were sequenced by immunoSEQ multiplex PCR, and TCRdb holds only the in-frame ones, with some missing. The sample holds 2.5 million or so clones, just over 90% seen once. Sequenced: naive CD4+ T cells sorted from blood. This sample's subset: CD45RA+ positively selected. Source of these receptors: a man between 18 and 35 years old in good health.

The V and J genes are TRBV7-2 and TRBJ2-2; D is uncertain. The CDR3 has 13 amino acids. The V end was cut by 5 bases, the J end by 6 bases, with 10 bases between. Germline V gene data show CDR1 as SGHTA and CDR2 as FQGNSA. The CDR3: CASSPSSPGELFF. CDR3 coding DNA: TGTGCCAGCAGCCCCTCCAGCCCCGGGGAGCTGTTTTTT.

The chain couples TRBV5-4 to TRBJ1-1, with TRBD1 identical over 7 bases. J gave up 1 base and V 3 bases, and 3 bases lay outside the gene matches. The CDR3 covers 14 residues. Germline V CDR1 and CDR2: SGHNT, YYREEE (reference sequence). The CDR3 is CASSWTGGNTEAFF. In DNA form, the CDR3 reads TGTGCCAGCAGCTGGACAGGTGGGAACACTGAAGCTTTCTTT.

The genes are TRBV7-2 and TRBJ2-5, with 7 bases lining up with TRBD2. The CDR3 has 13 amino acids. Losses at the gene ends were 1 base for V and 9 bases for J; bases not matched to a gene: 5. Germline-derived CDR1 and CDR2 are SGHTA and FQGNSA. This CDR3 reads CASSLGRRESQYF. The CDR3 bases are TGTGCCAGCAGCTTAGGGCGGCGGGAGTCCCAGTACTTC.

This sequence joins TRBV7-9 and TRBJ2-5; no clear D gene. TRBJ2-7 explains the end of the DNA better; the J call may be wrong. The length of the CDR3 is 12 residues. Germline lookup yields CDR1 SEHNR and CDR2 FQNEAQ (reference sequence). CDR3 coding DNA: TGTGCCAGCAGCTCCTCGGACTACGAGCAGTACTTC. Its translation is CASSSSDYEQYF.